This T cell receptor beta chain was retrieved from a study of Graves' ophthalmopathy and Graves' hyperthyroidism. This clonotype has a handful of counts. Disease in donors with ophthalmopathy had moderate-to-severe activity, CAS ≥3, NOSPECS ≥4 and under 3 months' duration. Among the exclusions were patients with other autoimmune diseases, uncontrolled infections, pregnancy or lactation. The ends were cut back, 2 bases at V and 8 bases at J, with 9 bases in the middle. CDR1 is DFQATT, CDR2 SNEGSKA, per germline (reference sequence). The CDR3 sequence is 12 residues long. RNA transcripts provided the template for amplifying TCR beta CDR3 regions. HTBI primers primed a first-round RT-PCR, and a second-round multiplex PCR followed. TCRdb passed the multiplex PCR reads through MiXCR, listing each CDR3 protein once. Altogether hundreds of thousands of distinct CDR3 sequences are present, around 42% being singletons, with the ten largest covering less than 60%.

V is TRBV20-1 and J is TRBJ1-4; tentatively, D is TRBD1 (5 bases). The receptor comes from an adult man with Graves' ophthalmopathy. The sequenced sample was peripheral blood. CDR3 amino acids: CSARRGAEKLFF. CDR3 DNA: TGCAGTGCTAGAAGAGGGGCAGAAAAACTGTTTTTT.